This T cell receptor beta chain was sequenced during a study of beta chain features in type 1 diabetes. Overall study results and limits: TCRB CDR3s from Type 1 diabetes patients were moderately but significantly shorter in all four CD4+ subsets.

Regarding this clone: Its antigen is still unknown.

This CDR3 has 18 amino acids. Germline V gives CDR1 LGHNT, CDR2 FRNRAP. With V trimmed by 4 bases and J by 0 bases, 6 bases remained unmatched. What was sequenced were expressed TCRB transcripts, since all of the isolated RNA had been reverse transcribed. Profiling relied on immunoSEQ multiplex PCR, and the TCRdb table lists in-frame clones only, not all of them. The sample carries 130,000 to 150,000 clones, about 13% recorded once. The chain has TRBV12-5 and TRBJ2-5, with TRBD2 identical over 15 bases. The sequence was obtained from a man between 18 and 29 years old with type 1 diabetes. The sequenced material came from central memory CD4+ T cells from blood. CDR3 nucleotides: TGTGCTAGTGGTTCGGGACTAGCGGGGGGTCCGTACCAAGAGACCCAGTACTTC. Residues: CASGSGLAGGPYQETQYF. Using reference TRBV12-5 and TRBJ2-5 for the parts outside the CDR3, the full variable domain is DARVTQTPRHKVTEMGQEVTMRCQPILGHNTVFWYRQTMMQGLELLAYFRNRAPLDDSGMPKDRFSAEMPDATLATLKIQPSEPRDSAVYFCASGSGLAGGPYQETQYFGPGTRLLVL.